The source of this T cell receptor (beta chain) is a study of neurological immune-mediated disorders (dated by TCRdb to between 2018 and 2020). As for the study more broadly: Peripheral blood TCR-beta repertoires from patients with HTLV-I-associated myelopathy (HAM/TSP), patients with multiple sclerosis, and healthy controls were compared in the study using UMI-based sequencing. Alongside PBMC samples, the set of about 100 TCR-beta libraries contained longitudinal samples, technical triplicates, and paired CD4+ and CD8+ T-cell subsets that had been sorted. The cohort comprised 68 subjects: around 15 HAM/TSP patients, around 34 multiple sclerosis patients and 20 or so healthy controls.

The germline V gene yields SGHRS for CDR1 and YFSETQ for CDR2. At the junction V is shortened by 2 bases and J by 4 bases, with 9 bases in between. The CDR3 spans 14 residues, from the cysteine through the phenylalanine. Only the CDR3 part of the read is kept: 42 bases, read in frame from the first base. To synthesize cDNA, template-switch 5'RACE was performed with a primer carrying a 10-nucleotide random unique molecular identifier so that each TCR transcript was tagged. Each sequencing run produced over 180 million TCR-beta sequences covering 15-18 subjects. The RNeasy kit was used for extraction of total RNA. The KAPA Real-time Library Amplification kit was used to amplify TCR-beta VDJ regions with primers targeting the TCR constant region and the 5'RACE anchor. Sample indexes and Illumina adaptors were added in a first PCR, and a second PCR then increased library yield. After Ampure bead purification, the TCR product of roughly 650 bp was size-selected on a 2% E-gel SizeSelection system. Before pooling, library quality was assessed on a Bioanalyzer, concentration was determined with Qubit, and library quantification was performed with the Kapa Library Quantification kit. Paired-end 2 x 150 bp sequencing of the libraries was performed on an Illumina HiSeq 2500. To increase sequence diversity, about 25-31% phiX was spiked into each library pool. The original pipeline was this. The quality-filtered reads were processed with the UMI-based MiGEC pipeline, whose error correction step removed more than 85% of the raw TCR sequences. VDJ genes were aligned to IMGT germline references, and each clonotype was defined by a unique CDR3 amino acid sequence together with V-J genes. VDJtools evaluated clonal expansion, Shannon diversity and CDR3 relatedness (CalcPairwiseDistances, ClusterSamples); CLCbio workbench built phylogenetic trees. A clone was classed as expanded if it had 8 or more unique UMIs, a cutoff based on coefficient-of-variation modelling across technical triplicates. The public reads were reanalyzed by TCRdb: fastp trimming at Q25, MiXCR alignment, in-frame beta chains only. Each record represents a unique CDR3 protein, reported with the most common genes and DNA among its rows. The V and J calls come from TCRdb's annotation, not from the publication. The sample table shows 55,000 to 75,000 distinct CDR3 sequences, and approximately 11% are seen once. The ten largest clones add up to about 10% of the sample.

Libraries from unsorted PBMCs were made from 2 million PBMCs kept in RNAlater at -80 degrees C until RNA extraction. PBMCs were separated from peripheral blood using Ficoll-Hypaque density gradient centrifugation and then cryopreserved in liquid nitrogen. What the research found in general, with its limitations: TCR clonal expansion was highest in HAM/TSP patients and lowest in MS patients, with MS patients falling below even healthy controls. No identical CDR3 amino acid sequences were found to be shared among expanded clones across subjects, suggesting that TCR-beta repertoires were private in all groups.

This clonotype was counted many times. No antigen is known for it. No qualities accompany the bases; no much larger clone lies one base away. The sequence is built from TRBV5-1 and TRBJ2-2, with a weak D call of TRBD1 (5 bases match). The sequence came from a woman in her fifties or sixties with HTLV-1-associated myelopathy (HAM/TSP). Sequencing input: PBMCs. The base sequence is TGCGCCAGCAGCTTATCTGGGGCCACCGGGGAGCTGTTTTTT. Translated, it reads CASSLSGATGELFF.